These 30 T cell receptor beta chains came from one sample sequenced in a study of T cell responses to AZD1222 COVID-19 vaccine. Only in-frame clones appear in the TCRdb table, and some are missing; sequencing was by immunoSEQ multiplex PCR. Seen here are around 140,000 clones, roughly nine tenths observed once, and the top ten hold just over 5%. The sequencing used peripheral blood, collected on day 0 of AZD1222 vaccination. The receptors come from an adult in good health.

Here the CDR3 DNA reads TGTGCCAGCAGCCGCCGGAGGATTGGGACTGCGCGGGGCACTGAAGCTTTCTTT. Amino acid sequence: CASSRRRIGTARGTEAFF. The chain joins TRBV7-9 to TRBJ1-1; D perhaps matches TRBD1 (5 bases). Per the germline V gene, CDR1 is SEHNR and CDR2 is FQNEAQ (reference sequence). This CDR3 is 18 amino acids long. Trimming removed 5 bases from V and 4 bases from J, with 26 bases in between.

This chain connects TRBV18 to TRBJ1-6; D unresolved. The CDR3 sequence is 17 residues long. Trimming removed 6 bases from V and 0 bases from J, with 15 bases in between. Germline V gene data show CDR1 as KGHSH and CDR2 as LQKENI. The CDR3 loop reads CASSPTAESSYNSPLHF. The CDR3 DNA is TGTGCCAGCTCTCCGACCGCCGAGAGCTCCTATAATTCACCCCTCCACTTT.

There are a few counts of this clone. This chain connects TRBV20-1 to TRBJ2-1; D ambiguous. Germline-derived CDR1 and CDR2 are DFQATT and SNEGSKA (reference sequence). V dropped 3 bases and J dropped 6 bases, with 3 bases sitting between them. CDR3 length: 10 residues. CDR3 bases: TGCAGTGCTAGCGTCAATGAGCAGTTCTTC. As protein: CSASVNEQFF.

The genes are TRBV20-1 and TRBJ2-1, with 10 bases aligning to TRBD2. CDR3 length equals 16 residues. Per the germline V gene, CDR1 is DFQATT and CDR2 is SNEGSKA (reference sequence). The trim removed 3 bases at V and 0 bases at J, leaving 5 bases unmatched. This CDR3 reads CSASSPSGSSYNEQFF. The CDR3 nucleotides read TGCAGTGCTAGTAGTCCTAGCGGGAGCTCCTACAATGAGCAGTTCTTC.

The rearrangement uses TRBV10-2 and TRBJ1-6, with 9 positions matching TRBD1. V was clipped by 8 bases and J by 10 bases; unmatched bases: 6. The CDR3 is 13 amino acids. Germline assignment: CDR1 WSHSY and CDR2 SAAADI. The CDR3 DNA sequence: TGCGCCAGCGGTCGGGACAGGGAATCACCCCTCCACTTT. Its translation: CASGRDRESPLHF.

The chain is built from TRBV7-3 and TRBJ1-1, with 9 bases fitting TRBD1. Germline-derived CDR1 and CDR2 are SGHTA and FQGTGA. CDR3 length: 15 amino acids. The V segment lost 6 bases and the J segment 4 bases; nucleotides outside the gene matches: 9. The CDR3 nucleotides read TGTGCCAGCAGACCTACAGGGGGCGAAAGCACTGAAGCTTTCTTT. Protein product: CASRPTGGESTEAFF.

The table lists this clone with a few counts. The chain carries TRBV4-2 and TRBJ2-1; D is ambiguous. CDR1 and CDR2 from the germline V gene are LGHNA and YNFKEQ. Trimming removed 1 base at V and 6 bases at J, with 7 bases between. This CDR3 is built from 13 residues. The CDR3 protein is CASSQVSLNEQFF. CDR3 coding DNA: TGTGCCAGCAGCCAAGTCTCCCTCAATGAGCAGTTCTTC.

A note on this clone: Other DNA sequences within the sample encode an identical CDR3. The CDR3 DNA follows: TGTGCCAGCTCACCCTCTGGAAACACTGAAGCTTTCTTT. Amino acids: CASSPSGNTEAFF. The chain links TRBV18 to TRBJ1-1; D is unclear. V was cut by 3 bases and J by 2 bases, with 7 bases left in between. Germline V gene sequence: CDR1 KGHSH, CDR2 LQKENI. This CDR3 spans 13 amino acids.

The chain joins TRBV3-1 (or the pseudogene TRBV3-2) to TRBJ2-3, with a tentative D call TRBD2 (6 bases). CDR1 is LGHDT, CDR2 YNNKEL, per germline (reference sequence). The CDR3 is 14 residues long. V was cut by 2 bases and J by 8 bases, with 14 bases left in between. CDR3 sequence reads: CASSQMTSAGTQYF. The CDR3 bases are TGTGCCAGCAGCCAAATGACTAGTGCAGGTACGCAGTATTTT.

The rearrangement joins TRBV7-2 to TRBJ1-5; D unresolved. Per the germline V gene, CDR1 is SGHTA and CDR2 is FQGNSA. The CDR3 runs to 12 residues. V shed 2 bases and J shed 13 bases, with 12 bases lying between them. The CDR3 region is CASSLTLGMQHF. The CDR3 nucleotides read TGTGCCAGCAGCTTAACCTTGGGGATGCAGCATTTT.

The rearrangement joins TRBV12-3 or TRBV12-4 to TRBJ1-1; unclear D gene. The CDR3 length is 11 residues. Trimming took 7 bases from V and 6 from J, leaving 9 bases between them. This chain's CDR3 is CASTKAAEAFF. The CDR3 DNA sequence: TGTGCCAGCACCAAGGCCGCTGAAGCTTTCTTT.

The rearrangement links TRBV5-1 to TRBJ1-1; maybe TRBD1 (5 bases). The V gene's germline CDR1 is SGHRS and CDR2 YFSETQ. This CDR3 has 15 residues. V was trimmed by 4 bases and J by 2 bases, leaving 15 bases between them. The CDR3 spells CASSGWGAGNTEAFF. CDR3 in DNA: TGCGCCAGCAGCGGGTGGGGCGCGGGAAACACTGAAGCTTTCTTT.

The gene calls are TRBV7-2 and TRBJ2-1; the match to TRBD2 covers 10 bases. Germline lookup yields CDR1 SGHTA and CDR2 FQGNSA. The CDR3 covers 15 residues. The ends lost 6 bases at V and 4 bases at J; junction bases unmatched: 6. The DNA of the CDR3 is TGTGCCAGCAGTACCACTAGCGGGACGTACAATGAGCAGTTCTTC. Residues: CASSTTSGTYNEQFF.

The rearrangement joins TRBV3-1 (or the pseudogene TRBV3-2) to TRBJ2-7, with TRBD1 identical over 7 bases. The CDR3 is 15 residues long. Trimming at V came to 1 base and at J to 3 bases, leaving 6 bases not matched to a gene. Germline V CDR1 and CDR2: LGHDT, YNNKEL (reference sequence). In DNA, the CDR3 is TGTGCCAGCAGCCAAGTTGATGACAGGGACTACGAGCAGTACTTC. Translated, it gives CASSQVDDRDYEQYF.

The rearrangement links TRBV6-2 or TRBV6-3 to TRBJ2-2; no firm D call. V was cut by 0 bases and J by 4 bases, with 9 bases left in between. CDR3 size: 15 residues. Germline CDR1 and CDR2: MNHEY and SVGEGT. The CDR3 nucleotides read TGTGCCAGCAGTTACTCGGGATGGAGCACCGGGGAGCTGTTTTTT. It encodes CASSYSGWSTGELFF.

This clone showed up just once. The genes are TRBV2 and TRBJ2-7, with TRBD2 matching 7 bases. Per the germline V gene, CDR1 is SNHLY and CDR2 is FYNNEI. Trimming took 7 bases from V and 3 from J; bases not matched to a gene: 6. The CDR3 has 13 amino acids. CDR3 bases: TGTGCCAGCAACGGCTGGGAGGGCTACGAGCAGTACTTC. It specifies CASNGWEGYEQYF.

This rearrangement joins TRBV7-9 to TRBJ2-1, with D hard to call. Germline assignment: CDR1 SEHNR and CDR2 FQNEAQ (reference sequence). Trimming left V 5 bases short and J 0 bases short, with 11 bases between. The CDR3 totals 15 residues. Written as DNA, the CDR3 is TGTGCCAGCAGCCCCGTCTACCGCTCCTACAATGAGCAGTTCTTC. Translated, it gives CASSPVYRSYNEQFF. Full variable domain (missing parts from reference TRBV7-9 and TRBJ2-1): DTGVSQNPRHKITKRGQNVTFRCDPISEHNRLYWYRQTLGQGPEFLTYFQNEAQLEKSRLLSDRFSAERPKGSFSTLEIQRTEQGDSAMYLCASSPVYRSYNEQFFGPGTRLTVL.

The CDR3 DNA reads TGTGCCAGCAGCTTAGAACCGGGACAGGCCTACAATGAGCAGTTCTTC. It codes for CASSLEPGQAYNEQFF. This chain uses TRBV11-2 with TRBJ2-1; TRBD1 agrees at 8 bases. CDR1 and CDR2 from the germline V gene are SGHAT and FQNNGV. The length of the CDR3 is 16 residues. V lost 0 bases to trimming and J lost 2 bases; unmatched junction nucleotides: 3.

V gene TRBV29-1 combines with J gene TRBJ1-2; D is unclear. V was shortened by 5 bases and J by 3 bases, with 10 bases between the two germline ends. In germline, CDR1 is SQVTM, CDR2 ANQGSEA. CDR3 length: 12 amino acids. The CDR3 DNA reads TGCAGCGTTCTAGGGTTGGACTATGGCTACACCTTC. Protein: CSVLGLDYGYTF.

This clone has only one observation. The chain combines TRBV11-2 with TRBJ2-2; 8 nucleotides align to TRBD2. V gave up 4 bases and J gave up 3 bases; unmatched junction bases: 4. This CDR3 has 15 residues. Germline assignment: CDR1 SGHAT and CDR2 FQNNGV. As DNA, the CDR3 is TGTGCCAGCAGCTCGAGCGGGAGTTACACCGGGGAGCTGTTTTTT. Amino acid sequence: CASSSSGSYTGELFF.

The chain is built from TRBV18 and TRBJ2-3; no firm D call. The V end lost 3 bases, the J end lost 2 bases, and 6 bases lay between the germline ends. In germline, CDR1 is KGHSH, CDR2 LQKENI. The CDR3 sequence is 13 residues long. The CDR3 here is CASSPPVTDTQYF. As DNA, the CDR3 is TGTGCCAGCTCACCGCCCGTCACAGATACGCAGTATTTT.

The rearrangement links TRBV5-1 to TRBJ2-5; D is possibly TRBD1 or TRBD2 (5 bases each). V lost 4 bases to trimming and J lost 2 bases, with 21 bases between them. This CDR3 is 17 amino acids long. Germline-derived CDR1 and CDR2 are SGHRS and YFSETQ. The CDR3 DNA follows: TGCGCCAGCAGCCGACTGGGGGACCCGGGTGGGCAAGAGACCCAGTACTTC. It is translated as CASSRLGDPGGQETQYF.

The chain couples TRBV19 to TRBJ1-4; D is perhaps TRBD1 (5 bases). CDR1 is LNHDA and CDR2 is SQIVND in the germline V gene (reference sequence). This CDR3 spans 13 amino acids. Trimming shortened V by 7 bases and J by 10 bases, and 16 bases separated the two germline ends. The DNA of the CDR3 is TGTGCCAGTACCTCAGGGCAGCGAGGAAAACTGTTTTTT. Amino acid sequence: CASTSGQRGKLFF.

The CDR3 DNA sequence: TGTGCCAGCAGCCGGGTGGCTGGTGAGCAGTTCTTC. Encoded protein: CASSRVAGEQFF. This chain connects TRBV7-9 to TRBJ2-1; no clear D gene. The V gene's germline CDR1 is SEHNR and CDR2 FQNEAQ (reference sequence). This CDR3 has 12 residues. With 5 bases removed from V and 9 bases from J, the gap between germline ends came to 11 bases.

The chain couples TRBV6-2 or TRBV6-3 to TRBJ2-2; 7 positions agree with TRBD2. There are 15 residues in the CDR3. CDR1 and CDR2 from the germline V gene are MNHEY and SVGEGT. J lost 3 bases, V lost 0 bases, and 1 base had no gene match. CDR3 bases: TGTGCCAGCAGTTACTCGGGGGGGGACACCGGGGAGCTGTTTTTT. Protein product: CASSYSGGDTGELFF.

The chain combines TRBV25-1 with TRBJ2-3; 14 positions agree with TRBD2. This CDR3 region has 16 residues. After removal of 3 bases from V and 2 bases from J, the junction contained 1 base not matched to a gene. Germline-derived CDR1 and CDR2 are MGHDK and SYGVNS. The CDR3 spells CASSETSGRATDTQYF. CDR3 DNA: TGTGCCAGCAGTGAGACTAGCGGGAGGGCCACAGATACGCAGTATTTT.

The chain couples TRBV5-1 to TRBJ1-3; weak D call: TRBD1 (5 bases). V lost 1 base to trimming and J lost 5 bases, with 10 bases between them. The CDR3 has 14 residues. Per the germline V gene, CDR1 is SGHRS and CDR2 is YFSETQ. The CDR3 sequence: CASSLSGPRNTIYF. CDR3 nucleotide sequence: TGCGCCAGCAGCTTGTCAGGGCCCAGAAACACCATATATTTT.

This clone is deemed medium-sized. The chain uses TRBV9 and TRBJ2-5; D gene unclear. The V end lost 3 bases, the J end lost 4 bases, and 16 bases lay between the germline ends. This CDR3 region has 15 residues. Germline V gene lookup returns CDR1 SGDLS and CDR2 YYNGEE. The CDR3 DNA follows: TGTGCCAGCAGCGGGGGAAACGGACGGGCAGAGACCCAGTACTTC. It specifies CASSGGNGRAETQYF.

J is TRBJ2-7 and V is TRBV6-5, with D perhaps TRBD1 (5 bases). The CDR3 is 15 amino acids. The V gene's germline CDR1 is MNHEY and CDR2 SVGAGI. Trimming took off 2 bases at V and 4 bases at J, with 15 bases between the two ends. The CDR3 reads CASSYGGRVPYEQYF. The CDR3 DNA follows: TGTGCCAGCAGTTACGGTGGCAGGGTCCCTTACGAGCAGTACTTC.

This rearrangement joins TRBV4-2 to TRBJ1-3; weak D call: TRBD1 (6 bases). Trimming cost V 11 bases and J 2 bases, with 22 bases left between them. Per germline, CDR1 LGHNA and CDR2 YNFKEQ. The CDR3 runs to 16 residues. CDR3 loop: CASSGGATAAGNTIYF. For the CDR3, the DNA is TGTGCCTCCTCCGGGGGGGCAACAGCTGCTGGAAACACCATATATTTT.